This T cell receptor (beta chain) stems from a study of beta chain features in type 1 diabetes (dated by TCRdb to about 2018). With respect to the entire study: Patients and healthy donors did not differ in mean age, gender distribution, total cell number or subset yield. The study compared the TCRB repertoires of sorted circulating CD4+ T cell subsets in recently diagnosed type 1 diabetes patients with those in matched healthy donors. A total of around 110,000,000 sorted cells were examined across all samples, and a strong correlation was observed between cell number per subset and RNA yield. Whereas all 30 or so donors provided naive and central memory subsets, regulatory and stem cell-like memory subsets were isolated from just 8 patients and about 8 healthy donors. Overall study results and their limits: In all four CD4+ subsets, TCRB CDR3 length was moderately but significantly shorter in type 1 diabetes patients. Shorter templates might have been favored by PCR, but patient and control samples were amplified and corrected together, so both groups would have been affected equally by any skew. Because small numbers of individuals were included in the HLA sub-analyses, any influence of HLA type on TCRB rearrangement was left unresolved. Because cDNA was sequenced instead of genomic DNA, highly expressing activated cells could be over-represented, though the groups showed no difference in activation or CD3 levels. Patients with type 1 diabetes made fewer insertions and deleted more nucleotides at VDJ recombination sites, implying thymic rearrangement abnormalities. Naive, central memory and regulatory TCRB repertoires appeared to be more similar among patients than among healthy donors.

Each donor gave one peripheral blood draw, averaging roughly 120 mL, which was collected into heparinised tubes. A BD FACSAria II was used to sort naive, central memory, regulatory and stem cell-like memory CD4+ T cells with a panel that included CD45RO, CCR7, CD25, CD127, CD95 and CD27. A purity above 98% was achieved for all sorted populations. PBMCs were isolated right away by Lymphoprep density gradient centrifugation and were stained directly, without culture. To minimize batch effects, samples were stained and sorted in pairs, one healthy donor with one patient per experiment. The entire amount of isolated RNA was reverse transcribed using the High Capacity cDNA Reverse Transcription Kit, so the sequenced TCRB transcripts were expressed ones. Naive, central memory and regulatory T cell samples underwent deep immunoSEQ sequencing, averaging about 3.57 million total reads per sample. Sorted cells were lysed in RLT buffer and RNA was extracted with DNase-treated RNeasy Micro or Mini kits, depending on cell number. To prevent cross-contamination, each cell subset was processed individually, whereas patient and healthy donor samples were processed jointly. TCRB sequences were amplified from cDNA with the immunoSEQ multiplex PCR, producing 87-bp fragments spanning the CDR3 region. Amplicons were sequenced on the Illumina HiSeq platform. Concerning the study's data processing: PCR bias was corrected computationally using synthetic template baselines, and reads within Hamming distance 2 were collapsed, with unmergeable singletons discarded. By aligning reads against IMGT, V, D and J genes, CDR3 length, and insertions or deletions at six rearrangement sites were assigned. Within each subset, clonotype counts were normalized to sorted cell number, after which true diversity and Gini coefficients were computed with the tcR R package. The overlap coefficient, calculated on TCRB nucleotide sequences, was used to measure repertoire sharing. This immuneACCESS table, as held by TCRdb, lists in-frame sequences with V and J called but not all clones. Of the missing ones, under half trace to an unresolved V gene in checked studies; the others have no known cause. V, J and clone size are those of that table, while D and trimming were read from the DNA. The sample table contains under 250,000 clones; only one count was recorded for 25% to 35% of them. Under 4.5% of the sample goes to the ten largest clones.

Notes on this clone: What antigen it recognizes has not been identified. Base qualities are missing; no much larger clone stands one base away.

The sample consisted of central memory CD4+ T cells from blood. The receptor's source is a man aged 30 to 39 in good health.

DNA sequence: TGCAGCGTTCTCCCGGGACTAGCGAACTACGAGCAGTACTTC. This gives the protein CSVLPGLANYEQYF. Rearrangement joined TRBV29-1 to TRBJ2-7; 10 central nucleotides agree with TRBD2. From V the trimming removes 5 bases and from J it removes 3 bases, while the gene matches leave 7 bases of the junction unaccounted for. Including the terminal cysteine and phenylalanine, the CDR3 comprises 14 residues. Only the CDR3 DNA is retained, 42 bases long and in frame from the first base. The germline V gene encodes CDR1 SQVTM and CDR2 ANQGSEA.